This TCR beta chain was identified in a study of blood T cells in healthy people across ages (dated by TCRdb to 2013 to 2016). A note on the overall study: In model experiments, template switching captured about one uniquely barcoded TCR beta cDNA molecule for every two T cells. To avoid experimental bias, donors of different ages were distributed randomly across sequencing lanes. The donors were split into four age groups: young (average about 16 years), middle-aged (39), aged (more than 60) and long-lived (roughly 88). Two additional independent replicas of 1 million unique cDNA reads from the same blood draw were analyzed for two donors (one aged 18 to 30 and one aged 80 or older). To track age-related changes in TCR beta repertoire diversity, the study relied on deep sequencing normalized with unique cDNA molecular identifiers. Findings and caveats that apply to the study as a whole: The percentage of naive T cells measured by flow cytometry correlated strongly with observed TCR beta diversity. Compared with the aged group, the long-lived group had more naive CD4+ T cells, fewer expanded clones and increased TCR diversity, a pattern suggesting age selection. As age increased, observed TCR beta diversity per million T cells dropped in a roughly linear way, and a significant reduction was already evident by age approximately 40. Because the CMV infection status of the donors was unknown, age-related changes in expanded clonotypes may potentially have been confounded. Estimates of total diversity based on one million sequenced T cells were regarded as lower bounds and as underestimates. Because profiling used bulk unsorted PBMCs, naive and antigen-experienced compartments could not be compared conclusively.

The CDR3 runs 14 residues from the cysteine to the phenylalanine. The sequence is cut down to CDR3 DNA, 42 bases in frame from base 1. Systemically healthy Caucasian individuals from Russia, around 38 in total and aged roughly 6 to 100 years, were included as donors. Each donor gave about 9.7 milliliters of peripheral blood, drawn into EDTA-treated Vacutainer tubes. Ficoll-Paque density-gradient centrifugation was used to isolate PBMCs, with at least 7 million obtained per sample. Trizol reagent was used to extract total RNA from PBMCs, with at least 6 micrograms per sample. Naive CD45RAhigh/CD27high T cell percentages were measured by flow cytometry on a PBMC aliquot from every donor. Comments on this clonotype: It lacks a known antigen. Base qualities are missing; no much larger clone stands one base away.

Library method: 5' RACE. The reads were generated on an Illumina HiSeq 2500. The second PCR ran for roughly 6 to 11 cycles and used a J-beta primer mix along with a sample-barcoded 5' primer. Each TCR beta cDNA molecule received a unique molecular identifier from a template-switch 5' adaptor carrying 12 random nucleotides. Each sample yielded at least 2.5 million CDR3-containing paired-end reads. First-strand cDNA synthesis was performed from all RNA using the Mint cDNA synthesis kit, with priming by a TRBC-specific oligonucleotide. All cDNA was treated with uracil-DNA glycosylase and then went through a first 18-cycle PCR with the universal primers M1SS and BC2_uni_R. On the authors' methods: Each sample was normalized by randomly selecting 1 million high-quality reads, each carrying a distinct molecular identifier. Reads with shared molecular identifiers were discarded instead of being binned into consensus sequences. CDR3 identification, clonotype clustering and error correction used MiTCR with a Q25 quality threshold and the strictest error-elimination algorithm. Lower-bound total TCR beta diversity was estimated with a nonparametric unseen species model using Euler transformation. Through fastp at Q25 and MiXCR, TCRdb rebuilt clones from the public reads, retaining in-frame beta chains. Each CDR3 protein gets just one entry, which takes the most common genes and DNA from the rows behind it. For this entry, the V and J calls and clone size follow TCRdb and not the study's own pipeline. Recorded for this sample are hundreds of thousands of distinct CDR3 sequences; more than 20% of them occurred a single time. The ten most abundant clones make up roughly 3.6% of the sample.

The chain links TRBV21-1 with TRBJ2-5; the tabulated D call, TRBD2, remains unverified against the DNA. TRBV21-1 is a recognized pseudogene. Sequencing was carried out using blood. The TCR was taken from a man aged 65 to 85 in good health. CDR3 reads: CASSKEAGGETQYF. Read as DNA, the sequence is TGTGCCAGCAGCAAAGAAGCGGGGGGGGAGACCCAGTACTTC.